These 31 T cell receptor beta chains were all obtained from the same sample, sequenced in a study of blood T cells in healthy people across ages. A second PCR of roughly 6 to 12 cycles used a sample-barcoded 5' primer and a J-beta primer mix. MiXCR, applied by TCRdb to the 5' RACE reads, yields one record per CDR3 protein. The sample lists roughly 1,500,000 distinct CDR3 sequences; 42% were seen once. Source material: blood. The receptors were sampled from a young woman in good health.

This clonotype came up a few times. The J gene is TRBJ2-7, the V gene TRBV5-6; D not certain. Trimming took 4 bases from V and 0 from J, leaving 11 bases between them. This CDR3 region has 14 residues. CDR1 and CDR2 from the germline V gene are SGHDT and YYEEEE. CDR3 region: CASSPQKFSYEQYF. CDR3 nucleotide sequence: TGTGCCAGCAGCCCCCAGAAGTTCTCCTACGAGCAGTACTTC.

The gene calls are TRBV5-1 and TRBJ2-2; the D gene is possibly TRBD2 (5 bases). The CDR3 covers 16 residues. Germline V gene data show CDR1 as SGHRS and CDR2 as YFSETQ. V was pared by 2 bases and J by 0 bases, with 11 bases between. CDR3: CASSLGTGSNTGELFF. CDR3 nucleotide sequence: TGCGCCAGCAGCTTAGGCACGGGATCGAACACCGGGGAGCTGTTTTTT. The full variable domain, completed using reference TRBV5-1 and TRBJ2-2, is KAGVTQTPRYLIKTRGQQVTLSCSPISGHRSVSWYQQTPGQGLQFLFEYFSETQRNKGNFPGRFSGRQFSNSRSEMNVSTLELGDSALYLCASSLGTGSNTGELFFGEGSRLTVL.

This chain connects TRBV20-1 to TRBJ2-1; no firm D call. The CDR3 consists of 12 residues. Trimming removed 3 bases at V and 3 bases at J, with 6 bases between. Looked up from germline, CDR1 is DFQATT and CDR2 is SNEGSKA (reference sequence). The DNA for the CDR3 is TGCAGTGCTAGGGGGAACTACAATGAGCAGTTCTTC. It encodes CSARGNYNEQFF.

This chain joins TRBV7-2 and TRBJ2-2; D is unclear. CDR3 length equals 16 residues. The V gene lost 5 bases and the J gene lost 5 bases, with 18 bases spanning the gap. CDR1 and CDR2 (germline): SGHTA, FQGNSA. The CDR3 DNA is TGTGCCAGCAGCAAATCCGGGTCCCAAGGGACCGGGGAGCTGTTTTTT. Protein: CASSKSGSQGTGELFF.

A single count supports this clonotype. The missing conserved phenylalanine or tryptophan at the end of this CDR3 makes a read error likely. J is TRBJ1-1 and V is TRBV15; D is unclear. Germline V CDR1 and CDR2: LNHNV, YYDKDF (reference sequence). The CDR3 spans 15 residues. The V end was cut by 5 bases, the J end by 1 base, with 14 bases between. This CDR3 reads CATSRGNDRNTEAFV. In DNA form, the CDR3 reads TGTGCCACCAGCCGCGGCAATGACCGGAACACTGAAGCTTTCGTT.

This clonotype was seen a handful of times. The genes are TRBV6-5 and TRBJ2-7; D perhaps matches TRBD2 (5 bases). Trimming shortened V by 0 bases and J by 4 bases, and 13 bases separated the two germline ends. Looked up from germline, CDR1 is MNHEY and CDR2 is SVGAGI. CDR3 length equals 15 residues. The CDR3 bases are TGTGCCAGCAGTTACTCAGCGGCTCCTCCTTACGAGCAGTACTTC. Its translation: CASSYSAAPPYEQYF.

J is TRBJ2-3 and V is TRBV20-1, with D possibly being TRBD1 or TRBD2 (6 bases each). V was pared by 5 bases and J by 0 bases, with 21 bases between. The CDR3 extends over 17 amino acids. Germline-derived CDR1 and CDR2 are DFQATT and SNEGSKA (reference sequence). The CDR3 protein is CSAPGARQRTSTDTQYF. DNA for the CDR3: TGCAGTGCTCCGGGGGCCCGACAGAGGACTAGCACAGATACGCAGTATTTT.

This clonotype was recorded a few times. J is TRBJ1-2 and V is TRBV10-3, with 9 bases fitting TRBD1. The junction had 18 bases not matched to a gene; V was cut back by 10 bases and J by 3 bases. The CDR3 spans 17 residues. Germline V gene sequence: CDR1 ENHRY, CDR2 SYGVKD. The CDR3 DNA is TGTGCCACTTATTCGCCCCCGGGACAGGGTTTATACTATGGCTACACCTTC. Translating it yields CATYSPPGQGLYYGYTF.

This clonotype has only a few counts. The chain is built from TRBV2 and TRBJ2-1; 12 nucleotides line up with TRBD1. CDR1 and CDR2 (germline): SNHLY, FYNNEI. V lost 6 bases, J lost 7 bases, and 7 bases stayed unmatched. This CDR3 is built from 15 residues. Here the CDR3 reads CASSGGQGAMNEQFF. CDR3 coding DNA: TGTGCCAGCAGCGGGGGACAGGGGGCTATGAATGAGCAGTTCTTC.

The rearrangement links TRBV20-1 to TRBJ2-7; the D gene is possibly TRBD2 (6 bases). CDR1 and CDR2 from the germline V gene are DFQATT and SNEGSKA (reference sequence). V was trimmed by 2 bases and J by 0 bases, leaving 8 bases between them. The CDR3 runs to 13 residues. The CDR3 here is CSARFGSSYEQYF. CDR3 coding DNA: TGCAGTGCTAGATTCGGGAGCTCCTACGAGCAGTACTTC.

The rearrangement links TRBV19 to TRBJ2-3; no reliable D call. The CDR3 consists of 16 residues. Trimming pared 5 bases from V and 2 bases from J, leaving 17 bases between. Germline V gene data show CDR1 as LNHDA and CDR2 as SQIVND (reference sequence). The CDR3, as DNA: TGTGCCAGTAGTTCAGCCCGCGCGAGTTACACAGATACGCAGTATTTT. This sequence encodes CASSSARASYTDTQYF.

There are a few counts of this clonotype. The V gene is TRBV7-3, the J gene TRBJ2-3, with a possible D match to TRBD1 (5 bases). The CDR3 has 18 residues. Per germline, CDR1 SGHTA and CDR2 FQGTGA. V shed 1 base and J shed 2 bases, with 19 bases lying between them. The CDR3 spells CASSLSFGRVGSTDTQYF. The CDR3 bases are TGTGCCAGCAGCTTAAGTTTTGGCAGGGTTGGATCCACAGATACGCAGTATTTT.

This clonotype turned up a few times. The chain joins TRBV20-1 to TRBJ2-3; D is unresolved. CDR3 length: 15 residues. Germline V gene lookup returns CDR1 DFQATT and CDR2 SNEGSKA (reference sequence). With 3 bases removed from V and 1 base from J, the gap between germline ends came to 14 bases. The CDR3: CSARVVDTRTDTQYF. For the CDR3, the DNA is TGCAGTGCTAGGGTCGTCGACACTCGCACAGATACGCAGTATTTT.

The chain uses TRBV20-1 and TRBJ2-7, with D uncertain. Trimming shortened V by 6 bases and J by 2 bases, and 17 bases separated the two germline ends. The CDR3 has 14 residues. Per germline, CDR1 DFQATT and CDR2 SNEGSKA (reference sequence). CDR3 DNA: TGCAGTGCCGCTATTCTTGTAGCCACCTACGAGCAGTACTTC. It specifies CSAAILVATYEQYF.

This clonotype was found a few times. V usage is TRBV13 and J usage is TRBJ2-1, with D possibly matching TRBD1 (6 bases). V dropped 4 bases and J dropped 6 bases, with 10 bases sitting between them. The germline CDR1 and CDR2 sequences are PRHDT and FYEKMQ (reference sequence). This CDR3 region has 13 residues. The CDR3 is CASSSQGSNEQFF. The CDR3 nucleotides read TGTGCCAGCAGCTCACAGGGTTCCAATGAGCAGTTCTTC.

The chain is built from TRBV5-1 and TRBJ2-5, with D perhaps TRBD2 (5 bases). The DNA end is more similar to TRBJ2-7, so the J call may be wrong. Germline values: CDR1 SGHRS, CDR2 YFSETQ. This CDR3 is 14 amino acids long. As DNA, the CDR3 is TGCGCCAGCATCTCGACTATGCCCCCCTACGAGCAGTACTTC. Translation gives CASISTMPPYEQYF.

The V and J genes are TRBV25-1 and TRBJ1-4, with 7 bases that match TRBD1. CDR3 length: 15 residues. Germline CDR1 MGHDK, CDR2 SYGVNS. Trimming removed 1 base from V and 7 bases from J; junction bases left unmatched: 6. The CDR3 protein is CASSEFAGGVEKLFF. The CDR3 DNA follows: TGTGCCAGCAGTGAATTTGCAGGGGGAGTTGAAAAACTGTTTTTT.

The chain combines TRBV6-5 with TRBJ1-2, with 7 bases lining up with TRBD1. V trimming: 6 bases; J trimming: 4 bases; junction bases outside the gene matches: 14. The CDR3 is 16 amino acids. Germline assignment: CDR1 MNHEY and CDR2 SVGAGI. CDR3 sequence: CASRRNHRGGGYGYTF. In DNA, the CDR3 is TGTGCCAGCAGACGTAACCACAGGGGCGGCGGCTATGGCTACACCTTC.

Only a few counts were recorded for this clonotype. The V gene is TRBV5-1, the J gene TRBJ2-5, with D tentatively TRBD1 or TRBD2 (5 bases each). Between the trimmed V and J ends, which lost 4 bases and 5 bases, there was a span of 21 bases. Germline CDR1 SGHRS, CDR2 YFSETQ. CDR3 size: 16 residues. CDR3 region: CASSLSQGASYETQYF. The CDR3 DNA follows: TGCGCCAGCAGCCTTTCTCAGGGAGCTAGCTACGAGACCCAGTACTTC. Full variable domain (missing parts from reference TRBV5-1 and TRBJ2-5): KAGVTQTPRYLIKTRGQQVTLSCSPISGHRSVSWYQQTPGQGLQFLFEYFSETQRNKGNFPGRFSGRQFSNSRSEMNVSTLELGDSALYLCASSLSQGASYETQYFGPGTRLLVL.

In this sample, this clonotype turned up a few times. The CDR3 bases are TGTGCCAGCAGTTCTCCAGCGGGGGTGGAAGGGGCCAACGTCCTGACTTTC. It encodes CASSSPAGVEGANVLTF. The chain joins TRBV27 to TRBJ2-6; 8 positions match TRBD2. The CDR3 is 17 amino acids. CDR1 and CDR2 from the germline V gene are MNHEY and SMNVEV (reference sequence). The V segment lost 4 bases and the J segment 4 bases; nucleotides outside the gene matches: 9.

This clonotype came up a few times. This chain links TRBV29-1 with TRBJ2-7, with D perhaps given as TRBD1 or TRBD2 (5 bases each). CDR1 SQVTM and CDR2 ANQGSEA come from the germline V gene. CDR3 length: 13 residues. The ends were cut back, 4 bases at V and 1 base at J, with 11 bases in the middle. CDR3 nucleotide sequence: TGCAGCGTTGGGGGCAGACTATCCTACGAGCAGTACTTC. Protein product: CSVGGRLSYEQYF.

The CDR3 nucleotides read TGTGCCAGCAGCTTCGAAGCCCGTGAAGCTTTCTTT. Translating gives CASSFEAREAFF. The J gene is TRBJ1-1, the V gene TRBV7-9, with D hard to call. Per the germline V gene, CDR1 is SEHNR and CDR2 is FQNEAQ (reference sequence). The CDR3 is made up of 12 amino acids. The ends were cut back, 3 bases at V and 7 bases at J, with 9 bases in the middle.

The V call is TRBV3-1, the J call TRBJ2-7; no clear D gene. Germline V gives CDR1 LGHDT, CDR2 YNNKEL (reference sequence). Deletions cut 4 bases from V and 7 bases from J, with 17 bases between. This CDR3 spans 14 amino acids. CDR3 DNA: TGTGCCAGCAGCCCTCCCTCCCCTAGAAATGAGCAGTACTTC. Its protein product is CASSPPSPRNEQYF.

This clonotype showed up just a few times. The V gene is TRBV2, the J gene TRBJ2-1; the match to TRBD2 covers 11 bases. The V segment lost 5 bases and the J segment 4 bases; nucleotides outside the gene matches: 4. Germline CDR1 reads SNHLY; CDR2 reads FYNNEI. This CDR3 has 15 amino acids. The CDR3 loop is CASSRLAGQYNEQFF. The CDR3, as DNA: TGTGCCAGCAGTAGACTAGCGGGACAATACAATGAGCAGTTCTTC.

V is TRBV27 and J is TRBJ1-2; D unclear. The germline V gene has CDR1 MNHEY and CDR2 SMNVEV (reference sequence). The CDR3 length is 13 residues. Trimming left V 1 base short and J 4 bases short, with 7 bases between. CDR3 sequence reads: CASSLWSAYGYTF. CDR3 coding DNA: TGTGCCAGCAGTTTATGGTCAGCCTATGGCTACACCTTC.

The chain couples TRBV20-1 to TRBJ1-1; 8 bases match TRBD1. The CDR3 is 12 amino acids. V gave up 8 bases and J gave up 4 bases; unmatched junction bases: 6. Germline loops: CDR1 DFQATT, CDR2 SNEGSKA (reference sequence). CDR3 residues: CSTGQGTTEAFF. DNA for the CDR3: TGCAGTACAGGACAGGGAACCACTGAAGCTTTCTTT.

There are a few counts of this clonotype. V is TRBV20-1 and J is TRBJ1-6, with D unclear. The CDR3 length is 14 residues. V dropped 6 bases and J dropped 6 bases, with 15 bases sitting between them. In germline, CDR1 is DFQATT, CDR2 SNEGSKA (reference sequence). In nucleotides, the CDR3 is TGCAGTGCAAAAACCGGGCCGATTAATTCACCCCTCCACTTT. It is translated as CSAKTGPINSPLHF.

This chain connects TRBV27 to TRBJ1-5; D gene uncertain. The CDR3 runs 15 residues. Looked up from germline, CDR1 is MNHEY and CDR2 is SMNVEV (reference sequence). The V gene lost 2 bases and the J gene lost 0 bases, with 8 bases spanning the gap. DNA for the CDR3: TGTGCCAGCAGTTTAAGACCCTATAGCAATCAGCCCCAGCATTTT. As protein: CASSLRPYSNQPQHF.

V is TRBV12-3 or TRBV12-4 and J is TRBJ1-5; possibly TRBD1 for D (5 bases). The CDR3 totals 16 residues. Trimming took off 5 bases at V and 4 bases at J, with 18 bases between the two ends. The CDR3 reads CASSLSSRGRNQPQHF. CDR3 nucleotides: TGTGCCAGCAGTCTTAGCTCTCGGGGCCGAAATCAGCCCCAGCATTTT.

The CDR3 here is CASSLVPSPEQYF. The CDR3 DNA reads as TGTGCCAGCAGCTTAGTTCCGAGCCCCGAGCAGTACTTC. This sequence joins TRBV7-9 and TRBJ2-7, with unresolved D. The CDR3 totals 13 residues. Per germline, CDR1 SEHNR and CDR2 FQNEAQ (reference sequence). The V gene lost 1 base and the J gene lost 6 bases, with 10 bases spanning the gap.

This clonotype was observed a few times. The CDR3 DNA sequence: TGTGCCAGCAGTTGGGCTTTGGGCCCTGAAGCTTTCTTT. Protein: CASSWALGPEAFF. This chain uses TRBV27 with TRBJ1-1, with D uncertain. V was trimmed by 4 bases and J by 6 bases, leaving 12 bases between them. The length of the CDR3 is 13 residues. Germline V gene data show CDR1 as MNHEY and CDR2 as SMNVEV (reference sequence).